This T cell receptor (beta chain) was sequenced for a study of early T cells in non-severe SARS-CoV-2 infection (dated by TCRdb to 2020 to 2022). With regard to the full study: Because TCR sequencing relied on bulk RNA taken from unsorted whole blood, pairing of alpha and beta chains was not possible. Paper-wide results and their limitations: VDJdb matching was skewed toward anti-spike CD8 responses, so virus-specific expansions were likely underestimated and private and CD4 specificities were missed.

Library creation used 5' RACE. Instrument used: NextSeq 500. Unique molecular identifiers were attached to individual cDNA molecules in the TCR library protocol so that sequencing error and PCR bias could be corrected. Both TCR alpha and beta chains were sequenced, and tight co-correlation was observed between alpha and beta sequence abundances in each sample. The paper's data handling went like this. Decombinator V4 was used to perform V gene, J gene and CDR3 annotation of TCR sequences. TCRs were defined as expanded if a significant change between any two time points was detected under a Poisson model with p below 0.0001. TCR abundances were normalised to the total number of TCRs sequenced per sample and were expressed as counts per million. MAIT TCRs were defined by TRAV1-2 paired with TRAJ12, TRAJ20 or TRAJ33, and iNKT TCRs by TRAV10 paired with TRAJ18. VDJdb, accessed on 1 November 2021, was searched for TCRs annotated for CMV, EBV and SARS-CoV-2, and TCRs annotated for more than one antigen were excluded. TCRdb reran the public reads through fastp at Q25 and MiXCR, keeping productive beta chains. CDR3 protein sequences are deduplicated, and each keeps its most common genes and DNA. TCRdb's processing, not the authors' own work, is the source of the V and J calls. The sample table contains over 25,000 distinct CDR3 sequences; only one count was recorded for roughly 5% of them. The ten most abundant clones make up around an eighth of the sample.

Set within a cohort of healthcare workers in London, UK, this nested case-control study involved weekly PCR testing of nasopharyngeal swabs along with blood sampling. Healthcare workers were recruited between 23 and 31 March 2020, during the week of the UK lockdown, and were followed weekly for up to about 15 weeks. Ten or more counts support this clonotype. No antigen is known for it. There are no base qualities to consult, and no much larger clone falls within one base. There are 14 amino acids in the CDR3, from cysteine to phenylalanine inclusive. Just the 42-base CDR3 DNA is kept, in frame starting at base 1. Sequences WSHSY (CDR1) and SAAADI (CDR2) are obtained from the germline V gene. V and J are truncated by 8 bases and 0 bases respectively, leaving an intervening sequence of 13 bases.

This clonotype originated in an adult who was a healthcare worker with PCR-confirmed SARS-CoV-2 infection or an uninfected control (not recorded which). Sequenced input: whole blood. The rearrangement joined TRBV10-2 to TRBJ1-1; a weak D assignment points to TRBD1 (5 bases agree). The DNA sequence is TGCGCCAGCTTAGGTGACAGATTGAACACTGAAGCTTTCTTT. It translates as CASLGDRLNTEAFF.